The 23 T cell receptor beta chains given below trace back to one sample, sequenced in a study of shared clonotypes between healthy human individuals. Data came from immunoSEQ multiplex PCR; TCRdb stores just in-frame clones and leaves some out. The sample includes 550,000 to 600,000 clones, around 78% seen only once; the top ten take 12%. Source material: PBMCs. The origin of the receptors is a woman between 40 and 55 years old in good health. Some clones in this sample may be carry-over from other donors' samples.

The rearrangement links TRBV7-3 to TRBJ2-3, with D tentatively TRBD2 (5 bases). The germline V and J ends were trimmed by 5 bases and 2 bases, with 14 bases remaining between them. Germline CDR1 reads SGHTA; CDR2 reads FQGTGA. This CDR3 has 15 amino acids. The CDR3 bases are TGTGCCAGCAGCCGCACTAGGGCCCCCACAGATACGCAGTATTTT. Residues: CASSRTRAPTDTQYF.

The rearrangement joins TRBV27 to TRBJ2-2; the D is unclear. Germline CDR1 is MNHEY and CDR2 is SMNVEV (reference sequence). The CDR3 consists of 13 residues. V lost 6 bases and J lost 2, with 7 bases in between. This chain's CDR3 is CASRDINTGELFF. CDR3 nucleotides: TGTGCCAGCAGAGATATCAACACCGGGGAGCTGTTTTTT.

Here the CDR3 DNA reads TGTGCCATCACCGACAACTACGAGCAGTACTTC. It encodes CAITDNYEQYF. The chain uses TRBV10-3 and TRBJ2-7; D remains ambiguous. V lost 7 bases to trimming and J lost 3 bases, with 7 bases between them. Germline V lookup: CDR1 ENHRY, CDR2 SYGVKD. This CDR3 contains 11 residues.

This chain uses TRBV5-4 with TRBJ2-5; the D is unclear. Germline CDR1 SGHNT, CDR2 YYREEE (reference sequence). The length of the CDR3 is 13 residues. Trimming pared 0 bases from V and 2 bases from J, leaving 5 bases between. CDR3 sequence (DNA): TGTGCCAGCAGCTTGGGGGGACAAGAGACCCAGTACTTC. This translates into CASSLGGQETQYF.

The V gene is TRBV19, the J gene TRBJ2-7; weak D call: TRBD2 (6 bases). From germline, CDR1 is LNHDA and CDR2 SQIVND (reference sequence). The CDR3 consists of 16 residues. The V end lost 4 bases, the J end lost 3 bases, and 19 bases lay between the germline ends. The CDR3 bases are TGTGCCAGTAGTACCGCCCGGGGGAGTAAAATCTACGAGCAGTACTTC. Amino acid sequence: CASSTARGSKIYEQYF.

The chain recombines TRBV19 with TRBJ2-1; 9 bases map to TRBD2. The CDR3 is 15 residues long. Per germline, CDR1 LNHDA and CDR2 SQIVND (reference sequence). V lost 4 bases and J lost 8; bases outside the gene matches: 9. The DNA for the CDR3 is TGTGCCAGTAGTAAGGCGGTAGCGGGAGCTGATGAGCAGTTCTTC. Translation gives CASSKAVAGADEQFF.

The CDR3 DNA sequence: TGTGCCAGCAGTGACGGGACAGGGGGCGAAAAACTGTTTTTT. The encoded protein is CASSDGTGGEKLFF. V usage is TRBV6-1 and J usage is TRBJ1-4, with 12 bases that match TRBD1. The V and J ends lost 3 bases and 8 bases, in that order; junction bases with no gene match: 1. The CDR3 is 14 amino acids. Germline V gene sequence: CDR1 MNHNS, CDR2 SASEGT.

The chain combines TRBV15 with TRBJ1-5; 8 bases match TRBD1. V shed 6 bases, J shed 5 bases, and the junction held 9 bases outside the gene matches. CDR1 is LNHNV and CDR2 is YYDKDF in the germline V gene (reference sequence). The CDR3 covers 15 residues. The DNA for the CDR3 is TGTGCCACCAGGGTGGACAGGGCTAACCATCAGCCCCAGCATTTT. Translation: CATRVDRANHQPQHF.

The CDR3 DNA follows: TGTGCCAGCTCGCCCAACAGGGTGGGGACGTCCGGGGAGCTGTTTTTT. As protein: CASSPNRVGTSGELFF. J is TRBJ2-2 and V is TRBV18; D possibly corresponds to TRBD1 (6 bases). CDR1 is KGHSH, CDR2 LQKENI, per germline. The CDR3 sequence is 16 residues long. V was clipped by 6 bases and J by 6 bases, with 20 bases between them. Full variable domain (remainder filled in from reference TRBV18 and TRBJ2-2): NAGVMQNPRHLVRRRGQEARLRCSPMKGHSHVYWYRQLPEEGLKFMVYLQKENIIDESGMPKERFSAEFPKEGPSILRIQQVVRGDSAAYFCASSPNRVGTSGELFFGEGSRLTVL.

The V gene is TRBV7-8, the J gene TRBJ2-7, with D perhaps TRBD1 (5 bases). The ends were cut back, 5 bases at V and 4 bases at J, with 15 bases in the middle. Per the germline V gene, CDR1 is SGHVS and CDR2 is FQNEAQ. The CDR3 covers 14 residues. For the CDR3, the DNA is TGTGCCAGCAGCACAGGAGTTGGGGAATACGAGCAGTACTTC. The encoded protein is CASSTGVGEYEQYF.

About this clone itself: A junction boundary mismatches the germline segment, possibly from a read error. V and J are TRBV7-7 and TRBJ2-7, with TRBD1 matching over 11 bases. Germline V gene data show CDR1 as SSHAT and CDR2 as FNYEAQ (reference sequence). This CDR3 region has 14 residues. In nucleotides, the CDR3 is TGTGCTAGCAGCACAGGACAGGGGGCAGGGGAGCAGTACTTC. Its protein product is CASSTGQGAGEQYF.

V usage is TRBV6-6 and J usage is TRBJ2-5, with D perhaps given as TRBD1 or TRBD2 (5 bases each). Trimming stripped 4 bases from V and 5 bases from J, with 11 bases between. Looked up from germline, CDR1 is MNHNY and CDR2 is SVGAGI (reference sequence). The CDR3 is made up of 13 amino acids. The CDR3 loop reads CASSLQGVETQYF. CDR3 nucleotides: TGTGCCAGCAGTTTGCAGGGAGTGGAGACCCAGTACTTC.

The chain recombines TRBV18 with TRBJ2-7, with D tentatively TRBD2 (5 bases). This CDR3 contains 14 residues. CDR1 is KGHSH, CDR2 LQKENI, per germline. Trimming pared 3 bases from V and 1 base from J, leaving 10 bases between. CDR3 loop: CASSPGLRSYEQYF. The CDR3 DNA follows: TGTGCCAGCTCACCTGGACTCAGATCCTACGAGCAGTACTTC.

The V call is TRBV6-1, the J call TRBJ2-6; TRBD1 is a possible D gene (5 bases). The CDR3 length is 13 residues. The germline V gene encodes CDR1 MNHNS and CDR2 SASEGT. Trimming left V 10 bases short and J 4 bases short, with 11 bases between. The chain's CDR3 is CAIRGSGANVLTF. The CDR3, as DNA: TGTGCCATAAGGGGTAGCGGGGCCAACGTCCTGACTTTC.

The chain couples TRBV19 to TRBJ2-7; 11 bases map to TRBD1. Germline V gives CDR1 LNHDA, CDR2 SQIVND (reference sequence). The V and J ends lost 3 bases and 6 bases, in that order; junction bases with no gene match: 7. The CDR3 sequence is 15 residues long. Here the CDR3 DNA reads TGTGCCAGTAGTATCGGAACCGGGACAGGGGGCGAGCAGTACTTC. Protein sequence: CASSIGTGTGGEQYF.

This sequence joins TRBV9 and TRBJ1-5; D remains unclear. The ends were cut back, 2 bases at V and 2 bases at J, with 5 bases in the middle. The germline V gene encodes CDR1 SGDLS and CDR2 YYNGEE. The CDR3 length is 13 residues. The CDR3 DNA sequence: TGTGCCAGCAGCGTGCAGGGCAATCAGCCCCAGCATTTT. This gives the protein CASSVQGNQPQHF.

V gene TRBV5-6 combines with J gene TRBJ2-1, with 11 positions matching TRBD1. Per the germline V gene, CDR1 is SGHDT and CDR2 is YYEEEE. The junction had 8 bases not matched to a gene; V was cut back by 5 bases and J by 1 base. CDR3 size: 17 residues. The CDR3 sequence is CASRSGQGAWSYNEQFF. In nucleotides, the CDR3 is TGTGCCAGCAGGAGCGGACAGGGGGCATGGTCCTACAATGAGCAGTTCTTC.

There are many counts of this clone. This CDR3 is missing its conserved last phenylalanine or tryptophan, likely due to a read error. The CDR3 reads CAISEGGFAEAFL. The DNA for the CDR3 is TGTGCCATCAGTGAGGGGGGGTTCGCTGAAGCTTTCCTT. The chain employs TRBV10-3 and TRBJ1-1; maybe TRBD1 (5 bases). The V gene's germline CDR1 is ENHRY and CDR2 SYGVKD. Trimming left V 2 bases short and J 6 bases short, with 10 bases between. The CDR3 covers 13 residues.

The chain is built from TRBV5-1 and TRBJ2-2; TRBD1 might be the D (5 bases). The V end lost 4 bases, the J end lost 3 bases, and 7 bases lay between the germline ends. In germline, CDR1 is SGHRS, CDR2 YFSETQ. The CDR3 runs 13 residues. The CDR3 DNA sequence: TGCGCCAGCAGCGGACAAGACACCGGGGAGCTGTTTTTT. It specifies CASSGQDTGELFF.

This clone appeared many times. This CDR3 is CASSLNNRVRQPQHF. CDR3 bases: TGCGCCAGCAGCTTAAACAACAGGGTTCGCCAGCCCCAGCATTTT. The chain links TRBV5-1 to TRBJ1-5; possible D gene TRBD1, 6 bases. This CDR3 comprises 15 residues. Trimming shortened V by 2 bases and J by 7 bases, and 16 bases separated the two germline ends. Germline loops: CDR1 SGHRS, CDR2 YFSETQ.

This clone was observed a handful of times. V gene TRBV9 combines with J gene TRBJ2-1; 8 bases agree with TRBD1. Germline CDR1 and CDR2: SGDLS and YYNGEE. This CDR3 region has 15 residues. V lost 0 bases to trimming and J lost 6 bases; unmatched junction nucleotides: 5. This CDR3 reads CASSVETGAGNEQFF. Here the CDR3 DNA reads TGTGCCAGCAGCGTAGAGACAGGGGCGGGCAATGAGCAGTTCTTC.

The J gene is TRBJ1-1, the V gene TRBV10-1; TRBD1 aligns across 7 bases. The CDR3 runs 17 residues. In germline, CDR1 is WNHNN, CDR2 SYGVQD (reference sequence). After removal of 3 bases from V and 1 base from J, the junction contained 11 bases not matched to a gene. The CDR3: CASSDRSPGQPNTEAFF. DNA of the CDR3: TGCGCCAGCAGTGACCGCTCACCGGGACAGCCGAACACTGAAGCTTTCTTT.

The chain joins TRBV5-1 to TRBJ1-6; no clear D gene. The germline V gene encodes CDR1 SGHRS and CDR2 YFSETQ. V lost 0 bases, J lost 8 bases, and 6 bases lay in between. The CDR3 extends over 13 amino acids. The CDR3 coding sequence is TGCGCCAGCAGCTTGGCCGAGGATTCACCCCTCCACTTT. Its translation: CASSLAEDSPLHF.